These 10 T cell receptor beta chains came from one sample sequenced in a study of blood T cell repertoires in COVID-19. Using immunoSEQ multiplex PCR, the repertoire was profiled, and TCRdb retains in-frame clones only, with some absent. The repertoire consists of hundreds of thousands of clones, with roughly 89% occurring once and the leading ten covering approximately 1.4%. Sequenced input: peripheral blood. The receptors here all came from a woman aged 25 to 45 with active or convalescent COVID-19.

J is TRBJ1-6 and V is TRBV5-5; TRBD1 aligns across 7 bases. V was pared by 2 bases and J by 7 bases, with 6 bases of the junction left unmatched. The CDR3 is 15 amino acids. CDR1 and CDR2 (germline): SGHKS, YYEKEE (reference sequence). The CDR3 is CASSFNRGLNSPLHF. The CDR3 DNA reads TGTGCCAGCAGCTTCAACAGGGGTTTGAATTCACCCCTCCACTTT.

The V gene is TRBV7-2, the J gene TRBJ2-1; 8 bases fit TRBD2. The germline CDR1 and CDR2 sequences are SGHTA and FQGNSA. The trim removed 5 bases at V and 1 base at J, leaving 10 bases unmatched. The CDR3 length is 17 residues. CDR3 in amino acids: CASSPLGAGVSYNEQFF. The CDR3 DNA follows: TGTGCCAGCAGCCCCCTTGGAGCGGGGGTGTCCTACAATGAGCAGTTCTTC.

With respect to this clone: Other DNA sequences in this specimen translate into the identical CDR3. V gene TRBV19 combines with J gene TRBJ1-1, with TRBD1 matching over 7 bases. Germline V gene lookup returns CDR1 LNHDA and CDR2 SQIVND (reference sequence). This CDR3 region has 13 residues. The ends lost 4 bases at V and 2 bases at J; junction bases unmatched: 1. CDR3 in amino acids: CASSTGGNTEAFF. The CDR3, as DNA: TGTGCCAGTAGTACAGGGGGAAACACTGAAGCTTTCTTT.

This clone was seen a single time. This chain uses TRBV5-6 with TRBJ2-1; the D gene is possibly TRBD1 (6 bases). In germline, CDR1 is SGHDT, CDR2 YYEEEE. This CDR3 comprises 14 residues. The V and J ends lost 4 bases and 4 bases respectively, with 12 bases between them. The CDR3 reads CASSTRDTYNEQFF. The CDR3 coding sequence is TGTGCCAGCAGCACAAGGGACACATACAATGAGCAGTTCTTC.

DNA for the CDR3: TGTGCCACCAGCAGAGATACTGTCCAGGGGGAAGCTTTCTTT. Translating it yields CATSRDTVQGEAFF. V usage is TRBV15 and J usage is TRBJ1-1, with D possibly TRBD1 on 6 matching bases. Germline CDR1 LNHNV, CDR2 YYDKDF (reference sequence). V was cut by 0 bases and J by 8 bases, with 13 bases left in between. The CDR3 totals 14 residues.

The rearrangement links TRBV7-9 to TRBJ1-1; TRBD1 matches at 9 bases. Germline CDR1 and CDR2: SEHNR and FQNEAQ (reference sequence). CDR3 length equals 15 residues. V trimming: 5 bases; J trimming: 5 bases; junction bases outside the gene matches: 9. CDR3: CASSPPTGGNTEAFF. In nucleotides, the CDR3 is TGTGCCAGCAGCCCACCGACAGGGGGTAATACTGAAGCTTTCTTT.

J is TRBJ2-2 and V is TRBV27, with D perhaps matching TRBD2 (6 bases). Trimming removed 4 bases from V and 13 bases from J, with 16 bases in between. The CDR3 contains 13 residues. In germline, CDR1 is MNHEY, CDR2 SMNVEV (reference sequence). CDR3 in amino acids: CASSSGSAVGLFF. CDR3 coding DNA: TGTGCCAGCAGTTCCGGGAGCGCCGTTGGGCTGTTTTTT.

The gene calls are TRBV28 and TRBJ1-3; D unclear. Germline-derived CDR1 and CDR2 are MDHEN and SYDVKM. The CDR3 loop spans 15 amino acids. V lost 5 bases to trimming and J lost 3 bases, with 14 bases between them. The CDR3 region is CASSTPGGLGNTIYF. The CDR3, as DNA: TGTGCCAGCAGTACCCCCGGAGGGCTTGGAAACACCATATATTTT.

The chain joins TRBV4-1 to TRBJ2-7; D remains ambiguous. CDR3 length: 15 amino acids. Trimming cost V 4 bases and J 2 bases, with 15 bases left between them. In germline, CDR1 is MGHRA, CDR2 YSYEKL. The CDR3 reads CASSLSPERTYEQYF. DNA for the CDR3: TGCGCCAGCAGCCTCTCGCCGGAGCGAACCTACGAGCAGTACTTC.

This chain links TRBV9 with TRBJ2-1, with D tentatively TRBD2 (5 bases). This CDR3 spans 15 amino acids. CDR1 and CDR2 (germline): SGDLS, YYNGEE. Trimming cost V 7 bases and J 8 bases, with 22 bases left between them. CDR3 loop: CASGLWEQLSHEQFF. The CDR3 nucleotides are TGTGCCAGCGGTCTTTGGGAGCAATTATCCCATGAGCAGTTCTTC.